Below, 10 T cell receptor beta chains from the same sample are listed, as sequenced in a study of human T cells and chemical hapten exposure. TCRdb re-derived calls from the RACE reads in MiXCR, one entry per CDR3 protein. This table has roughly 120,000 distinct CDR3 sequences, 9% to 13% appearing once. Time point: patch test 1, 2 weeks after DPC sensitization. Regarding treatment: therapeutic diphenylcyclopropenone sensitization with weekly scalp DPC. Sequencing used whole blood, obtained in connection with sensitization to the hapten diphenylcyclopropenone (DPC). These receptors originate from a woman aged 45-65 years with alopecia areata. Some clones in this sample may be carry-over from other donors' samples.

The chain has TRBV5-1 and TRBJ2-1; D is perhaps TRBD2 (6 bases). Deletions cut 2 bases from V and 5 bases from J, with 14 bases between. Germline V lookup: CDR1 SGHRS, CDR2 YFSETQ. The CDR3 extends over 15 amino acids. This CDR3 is CASSFSVRGNNEQFF. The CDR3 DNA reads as TGCGCCAGCAGCTTCTCGGTCCGGGGGAACAATGAGCAGTTCTTC.

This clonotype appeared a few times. The DNA for the CDR3 is TGTGCCAGCAGCAAAATAGCGGGAGGAGGCACCGGGGAGCTGTTTTTT. It encodes CASSKIAGGGTGELFF. V gene TRBV7-2 combines with J gene TRBJ2-2; 10 nucleotides agree with TRBD2. The CDR3 is 16 amino acids. Germline-derived CDR1 and CDR2 are SGHTA and FQGNSA. With 5 bases clipped from V and 4 bases from J, the junction kept 7 bases outside the gene matches.

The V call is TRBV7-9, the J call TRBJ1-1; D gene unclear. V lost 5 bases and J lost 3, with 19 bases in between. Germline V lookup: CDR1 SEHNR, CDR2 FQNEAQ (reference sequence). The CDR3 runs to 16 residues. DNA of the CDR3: TGTGCCAGCAGCCATACCCTACTCGCGGGCGACACTGAAGCTTTCTTT. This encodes CASSHTLLAGDTEAFF.

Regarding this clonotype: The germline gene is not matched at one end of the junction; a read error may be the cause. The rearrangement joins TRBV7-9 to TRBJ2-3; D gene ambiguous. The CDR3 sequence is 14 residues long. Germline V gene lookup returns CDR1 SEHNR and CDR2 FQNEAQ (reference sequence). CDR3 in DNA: TGTACCAGCAGCTTTTCTACAGCTACAGATACGCAGTATTTT. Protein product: CTSSFSTATDTQYF. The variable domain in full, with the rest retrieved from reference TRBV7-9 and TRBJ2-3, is DTGVSQNPRHKITKRGQNVTFRCDPISEHNRLYWYRQTLGQGPEFLTYFQNEAQLEKSRLLSDRFSAERPKGSFSTLEIQRTEQGDSAMYLCTSSFSTATDTQYFGPGTRLTVL.

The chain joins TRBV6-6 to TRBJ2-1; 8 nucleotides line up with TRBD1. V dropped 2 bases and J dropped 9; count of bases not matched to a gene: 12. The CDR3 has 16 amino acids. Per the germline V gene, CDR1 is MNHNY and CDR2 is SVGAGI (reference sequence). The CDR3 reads CASSYAGGQKGGEQFF. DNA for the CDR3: TGTGCCAGCAGTTACGCAGGGGGCCAAAAAGGCGGTGAGCAGTTCTTC.

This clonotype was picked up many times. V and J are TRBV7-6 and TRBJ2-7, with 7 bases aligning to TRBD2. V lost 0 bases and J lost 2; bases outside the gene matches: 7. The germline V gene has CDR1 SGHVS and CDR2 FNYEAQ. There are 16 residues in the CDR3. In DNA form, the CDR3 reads TGTGCCAGCAGCTTAGCGAGCGGGACGGATACCTACGAGCAGTACTTC. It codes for CASSLASGTDTYEQYF.

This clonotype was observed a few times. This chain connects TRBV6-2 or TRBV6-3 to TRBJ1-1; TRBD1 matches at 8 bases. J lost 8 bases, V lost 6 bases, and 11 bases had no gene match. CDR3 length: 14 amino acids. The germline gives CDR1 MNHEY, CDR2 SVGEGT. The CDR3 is CASRSTGDAKEAFF. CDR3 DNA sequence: TGTGCCAGCAGGTCGACAGGGGACGCAAAAGAAGCTTTCTTT.

DNA for the CDR3: TGTGCCAGCAGCGGGCTGAGCGTGAATGAAAAACTGTTTTTT. Translating it yields CASSGLSVNEKLFF. The J gene is TRBJ1-4, the V gene TRBV12-3 or TRBV12-4; D gene ambiguous. V shed 6 bases and J shed 5 bases, with 13 bases lying between them. The CDR3 runs 14 residues.

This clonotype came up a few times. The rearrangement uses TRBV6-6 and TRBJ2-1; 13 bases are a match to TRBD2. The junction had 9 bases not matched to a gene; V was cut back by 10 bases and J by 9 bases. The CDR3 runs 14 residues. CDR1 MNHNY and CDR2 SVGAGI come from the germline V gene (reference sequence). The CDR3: CATFTSGRVGEQFF. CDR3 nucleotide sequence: TGTGCCACCTTTACTAGCGGGAGGGTGGGTGAGCAGTTCTTC.

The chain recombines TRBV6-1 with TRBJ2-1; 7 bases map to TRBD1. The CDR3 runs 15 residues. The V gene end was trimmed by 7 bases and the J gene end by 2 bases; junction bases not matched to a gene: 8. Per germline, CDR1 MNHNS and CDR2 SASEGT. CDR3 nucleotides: TGTGCCAGCACTTACGCAGACAGGGCCTACAATGAGCAGTTCTTC. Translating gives CASTYADRAYNEQFF.